The present TCR beta chain was sequenced within a study of control samples from healthy donors and cancer patients. Per germline, CDR1 SGHTA and CDR2 FQGTGA. V was trimmed by 3 bases and J by 0 bases, leaving 9 bases between them. The CDR3 is 14 amino acids. Sequencing was performed with immunoSEQ multiplex PCR; in TCRdb, only in-frame clones are kept and a portion is missing. The data show around 13,000 clones, around 94% seen once. Material: PBMCs. The chain is built from TRBV7-3 and TRBJ2-7; TRBD2 might be the D (5 bases). This clonotype originated in a man older than 75 with lung cancer. CDR3 in amino acids: CASSFPGSSYEQYF. The CDR3 DNA is TGTGCCAGCAGCTTTCCGGGGTCCTCCTACGAGCAGTACTTC. The variable domain in full, completed from reference TRBV7-3 and TRBJ2-7, reads GAGVSQTPSNKVTEKGKYVELRCDPISGHTALYWYRQSLGQGPEFLIYFQGTGAADDSGLPNDRFFAVRPEGSVSTLKIQRTERGDSAVYLCASSFPGSSYEQYFGPGTRLTVT.